A selection of T cell receptor beta chains follows, all from one sample in a study of blood T cells in healthy people across ages. TCRdb ran MiXCR on the 5' RACE reads and lists one entry per CDR3 protein. The sample includes around 940,000 distinct CDR3 sequences, roughly 47% seen only once; the top ten take about a fifth. Input material: blood. These receptor sequences come from a woman aged 55-69 years in good health. The CDR3 runs from the conserved cysteine through the conserved F or W. Each record gives: V gene, J gene, clone size, D gene, CDR3 protein, CDR3 DNA. A D gene is named only where the DNA matches it firmly. Clone size, where shown, is once, few, many, or a class for clones that have expanded.

V gene: TRBV7-9
J gene: TRBJ2-5
clone size: NA
D gene: NA
CDR3 protein: CASSLGISYQETQYF
CDR3 DNA: TGTGCCAGCAGCTTAGGAATATCTTACCAAGAGACCCAGTACTTC

V gene: TRBV6-5
J gene: TRBJ2-1
clone size: NA
D gene: TRBD2
CDR3 protein: CASSYRSGLAYNEQFF
CDR3 DNA: TGTGCCAGCAGTTACAGGTCGGGACTAGCATACAATGAGCAGTTCTTC

V gene: TRBV7-2
J gene: TRBJ2-2
clone size: NA
D gene: NA
CDR3 protein: CASTLSVPTGELFF
CDR3 DNA: TGTGCCAGCACCCTTTCAGTCCCCACCGGGGAGCTGTTTTTT

V gene: TRBV7-2
J gene: TRBJ2-7
clone size: few
D gene: TRBD2
CDR3 protein: CASSPGGRTYYEQYF
CDR3 DNA: TGTGCCAGCAGCCCGGGAGGCAGGACGTACTACGAGCAGTACTTC

V gene: TRBV11-2
J gene: TRBJ2-7
clone size: NA
D gene: TRBD1
CDR3 protein: CASSTYRDRVHEQYF
CDR3 DNA: TGTGCCAGCAGCACATACCGGGACAGGGTCCACGAGCAGTACTTC

V gene: TRBV12-3/TRBV12-4
J gene: TRBJ2-3
clone size: once
D gene: NA
CDR3 protein: CASSSRGLLSAGRYSDTQYF
CDR3 DNA: TGTGCCAGCAGTTCCAGAGGCCTACTTTCAGCGGGTCGATATTCAGATACGCAGTATTTT

V gene: TRBV6-5
J gene: TRBJ2-5
clone size: NA
D gene: NA
CDR3 protein: CASSSFRGPGVTQYF
CDR3 DNA: TGTGCCAGCAGTTCTTTCAGGGGACCCGGGGTGACCCAGTACTTC

V gene: TRBV18
J gene: TRBJ1-5
clone size: many
D gene: TRBD1
CDR3 protein: CASSPFGQGNQPQHF
CDR3 DNA: TGTGCCAGCTCACCCTTTGGACAGGGCAATCAGCCCCAGCATTTT

V gene: TRBV12-3/TRBV12-4
J gene: TRBJ2-7
clone size: NA
D gene: TRBD1
CDR3 protein: CASSLGGTVSSYEQYF
CDR3 DNA: TGTGCCAGCAGTTTAGGTGGGACAGTCAGTTCCTACGAGCAGTACTTC

V gene: TRBV28
J gene: TRBJ2-7
clone size: NA
D gene: TRBD2
CDR3 protein: CASSGGLAGPYEQYF
CDR3 DNA: TGTGCCAGCTCCGGAGGACTAGCGGGACCCTACGAGCAGTACTTC

V gene: TRBV12-3/TRBV12-4
J gene: TRBJ2-7
clone size: NA
D gene: TRBD2
CDR3 protein: CASSASGRKYEQYF
CDR3 DNA: TGTGCCAGCAGTGCCAGCGGGAGAAAATACGAGCAGTACTTC

V gene: TRBV15
J gene: TRBJ2-7
clone size: few
D gene: NA
CDR3 protein: CATSTGTLLGEQYF
CDR3 DNA: TGTGCCACCAGCACCGGGACTCTCCTGGGCGAGCAGTACTTC

V gene: TRBV20-1
J gene: TRBJ1-3
clone size: NA
D gene: NA
CDR3 protein: CSARVQGQSSGNTIYF
CDR3 DNA: TGCAGTGCTAGAGTGCAGGGTCAGTCCTCTGGAAACACCATATATTTT

V gene: TRBV28
J gene: TRBJ2-3
clone size: NA
D gene: TRBD2
CDR3 protein: CASSYSGRATDTQYF
CDR3 DNA: TGTGCCAGCAGTTATAGCGGGAGGGCCACAGATACGCAGTATTTT

V gene: TRBV11-2
J gene: TRBJ2-5
clone size: NA
D gene: NA
CDR3 protein: CASTPRGPETQYF
CDR3 DNA: TGTGCCAGCACCCCCAGGGGTCCAGAGACCCAGTACTTC

V gene: TRBV4-1
J gene: TRBJ2-1
clone size: NA
D gene: NA
CDR3 protein: CASSQEPPMPEWNEQFF
CDR3 DNA: TGCGCCAGCAGCCAAGAGCCCCCTATGCCGGAGTGGAATGAGCAGTTCTTC

V gene: TRBV7-2
J gene: TRBJ2-7
clone size: NA
D gene: NA
CDR3 protein: CASSHRQDYEQYF
CDR3 DNA: TGTGCCAGCAGCCACCGACAAGACTACGAGCAGTACTTC

V gene: TRBV2
J gene: TRBJ2-1
clone size: NA
D gene: TRBD2
CDR3 protein: CASSDGLAARVQFF
CDR3 DNA: TGTGCCAGCAGTGACGGTCTAGCGGCTAGGGTGCAGTTCTTC

V gene: TRBV28
J gene: TRBJ1-2
clone size: once
D gene: TRBD1
CDR3 protein: CASSPRDRGIYGYTF
CDR3 DNA: TGTGCCAGCAGTCCCCGGGACAGGGGAATCTATGGCTACACCTTC

V gene: TRBV4-3
J gene: TRBJ2-7
clone size: NA
D gene: NA
CDR3 protein: CASSNGGYEQYF
CDR3 DNA: TGCGCCAGCAGCAACGGGGGCTACGAGCAGTACTTC

V gene: TRBV7-2
J gene: TRBJ2-5
clone size: NA
D gene: NA
CDR3 protein: CASSFRTGQGGTQYF
CDR3 DNA: TGTGCCAGCAGCTTTAGGACAGGCCAGGGGGGGACCCAGTACTTC

V gene: TRBV11-2
J gene: TRBJ2-1
clone size: NA
D gene: TRBD2
CDR3 protein: CASSLDLRGLDEQFF
CDR3 DNA: TGTGCCAGCAGCTTAGATTTGCGAGGACTAGATGAGCAGTTCTTC

V gene: TRBV27
J gene: TRBJ2-7
clone size: NA
D gene: NA
CDR3 protein: CASSHKPLARYEQYF
CDR3 DNA: TGTGCCAGCAGCCATAAACCACTAGCTCGATACGAGCAGTACTTC

V gene: TRBV6-5
J gene: TRBJ2-7
clone size: few
D gene: NA
CDR3 protein: CASSGQGTHEQYF
CDR3 DNA: TGTGCCAGCAGTGGCCAGGGGACCCACGAGCAGTACTTC

V gene: TRBV29-1
J gene: TRBJ2-3
clone size: few
D gene: NA
CDR3 protein: CSVSSGGGTVDTQYF
CDR3 DNA: TGCAGCGTGTCCTCCGGGGGCGGAACGGTGGATACGCAGTATTTT

V gene: TRBV5-1
J gene: TRBJ2-6
clone size: NA
D gene: TRBD1
CDR3 protein: CASSATQGASGANVLTF
CDR3 DNA: TGCGCCAGCAGCGCAACTCAGGGGGCCTCTGGGGCCAACGTCCTGACCTTC

V gene: TRBV7-2
J gene: TRBJ2-3
clone size: NA
D gene: NA
CDR3 protein: CASSSSRGDRTDTQYF
CDR3 DNA: TGTGCCAGCAGCTCGAGTCGGGGAGACCGCACAGATACGCAGTATTTT

V gene: TRBV28
J gene: TRBJ1-4
clone size: NA
D gene: NA
CDR3 protein: CASNSGGIGEEKLFF
CDR3 DNA: TGTGCCAGCAACTCCGGAGGGATTGGAGAGGAAAAACTGTTTTTT

V gene: TRBV5-4
J gene: TRBJ2-3
clone size: NA
D gene: NA
CDR3 protein: CTSSLQGRTDTQYF
CDR3 DNA: TGTACCAGCAGCTTGCAGGGTCGCACAGATACGCAGTATTTT

V gene: TRBV12-3/TRBV12-4
J gene: TRBJ2-4
clone size: NA
D gene: NA
CDR3 protein: CASSPPGSYKNIQYF
CDR3 DNA: TGTGCCAGCAGTCCCCCCGGTAGCTACAAAAACATTCAGTACTTC

V gene: TRBV6-1
J gene: TRBJ2-5
clone size: few
D gene: TRBD2
CDR3 protein: CASSGGLAGETQYF
CDR3 DNA: TGTGCCAGCAGTGGGGGACTAGCGGGAGAGACCCAGTACTTC

V gene: TRBV10-3
J gene: TRBJ2-7
clone size: NA
D gene: NA
CDR3 protein: CAISEGETGPYEQYF
CDR3 DNA: TGTGCCATCAGTGAGGGGGAGACAGGTCCCTACGAGCAGTACTTC

V gene: TRBV5-1
J gene: TRBJ2-1
clone size: NA
D gene: TRBD1
CDR3 protein: CASSYSGTEGYNEQFF
CDR3 DNA: TGCGCCAGCAGCTACTCCGGGACAGAGGGCTACAATGAGCAGTTCTTC

V gene: TRBV7-6
J gene: TRBJ2-1
clone size: NA
D gene: NA
CDR3 protein: CASSPLRGAYNEQFF
CDR3 DNA: TGTGCCAGCAGCCCCCTTAGGGGGGCTTACAATGAGCAGTTCTTC

V gene: TRBV7-2
J gene: TRBJ2-7
clone size: few
D gene: NA
CDR3 protein: CASSHKGPFYEQYF
CDR3 DNA: TGTGCCAGCAGCCATAAAGGACCCTTCTACGAGCAGTACTTC

V gene: TRBV7-2
J gene: TRBJ2-7
clone size: few
D gene: TRBD2
CDR3 protein: CASSSGGRVEQYF
CDR3 DNA: TGTGCCAGCAGCTCGGGAGGGCGGGTCGAGCAGTACTTC

V gene: TRBV20-1
J gene: TRBJ2-5
clone size: once
D gene: NA
CDR3 protein: CSARAGLQETQYF
CDR3 DNA: TGCAGTGCTAGGGCGGGACTGCAAGAGACCCAGTACTTC

V gene: TRBV7-2
J gene: TRBJ2-3
clone size: NA
D gene: NA
CDR3 protein: CASSLGLLGTDTQYF
CDR3 DNA: TGTGCCAGCAGCCTCGGACTTCTTGGCACAGATACGCAGTATTTT

V gene: TRBV27
J gene: TRBJ2-7
clone size: few
D gene: NA
CDR3 protein: CASSLGYHTTYEQYF
CDR3 DNA: TGTGCCAGCAGTTTAGGGTACCATACCACCTACGAGCAGTACTTC

V gene: TRBV10-3
J gene: TRBJ2-4
clone size: few
D gene: NA
CDR3 protein: CAISAGSGPFQAKNIQYF
CDR3 DNA: TGTGCCATCAGTGCGGGATCGGGCCCTTTTCAAGCCAAAAACATTCAGTACTTC

V gene: TRBV2
J gene: TRBJ2-5
clone size: NA
D gene: NA
CDR3 protein: CASTRNSQETQYF
CDR3 DNA: TGTGCCAGCACCCGGAACAGCCAAGAGACCCAGTACTTC